The text below deals with one T cell receptor beta chain. The data stem from a study of blood T cell repertoires in COVID-19. Whole-study context: The United States, Italy and Spain supplied acute and convalescent COVID-19 samples.

Adults between roughly 18 and 100 years of age took part from 20 to 25 US areas. The data were produced by immunoSEQ multiplex PCR, yet TCRdb's version contains in-frame clones alone and is incomplete. This table holds 350,000 to 400,000 clones, roughly 92% found once. Germline loops: CDR1 DFQATT, CDR2 SNEGSKA (reference sequence). Trimming cost V 3 bases and J 3 bases, with 21 bases left between them. The CDR3 extends over 17 amino acids. This clonotype was obtained from a woman in her thirties or forties who had been exposed to COVID-19. The sample consisted of PBMCs or T cells enriched from blood (not recorded which). J is TRBJ2-1 and V is TRBV20-1; weak D call: TRBD2 (6 bases). The CDR3 DNA sequence: TGCAGTGCTAGTAACGTAATAGGCGGGGACGGCTACAATGAGCAGTTCTTC. It yields the protein CSASNVIGGDGYNEQFF.